This T cell receptor beta chain was recorded in a study of cytomegalovirus exposure and HLA in healthy donors. Study overall: Researchers previously reported finding about 110 million unique TCR beta sequences from roughly 180 million T cells. Study findings and constraints: In a later analysis, at a false discovery rate of 0.05, roughly 16,000 TCR beta sequences matched HLA alleles.

With V trimmed by 1 base and J by 4 bases, 18 bases remained unmatched. The germline gives CDR1 MDHEN, CDR2 SYDVKM. This CDR3 has 19 residues. The PCR made use of 60 Vbeta and 13 Jbeta primers. Profiled with immunoSEQ multiplex PCR; TCRdb holds only in-frame clones, not every one. Of about 150,000 clones in the sample, around 79% are singletons; the top ten hold under 4%. Absent from the records is this donor's CMV serostatus. Turning to this clone: Its antigen is not identified.

This sequence originates from a human donor in good health. Sequenced: PBMCs. V gene TRBV28 combines with J gene TRBJ1-1, with TRBD1 identical over 7 bases. The CDR3 reads CASSLSERQKGGRATEAFF. CDR3 nucleotide sequence: TGTGCCAGCAGTTTATCCGAGCGTCAAAAAGGGGGCAGGGCCACTGAAGCTTTCTTT.